This TCR beta chain was recovered during a study of shared clonotypes between healthy human individuals. Naive CD8 cells, CD45RO-negative and positively selected for CCR7, excluded terminally differentiated effector memory CD45RA+ cells. Regarding the study as a whole: Some naive CD4 clonotypes, roughly 4.8%, turned up in common across several donors.

The germline V gene encodes CDR1 SGHNT and CDR2 YENEEA. The CDR3 contains 18 residues. The ends were cut back, 0 bases at V and 1 base at J, with 17 bases in the middle. For this clone: Its antigen is unidentified.

Genomic DNA per cell subset filled all wells of several immunoSEQ plates. Some 28,000 T cell genomes (roughly 220 ng DNA) went into each sorted-subset replicate. TCRdb's copy holds only in-frame clones and misses some; the assay was immunoSEQ multiplex PCR. The sample gives roughly 2 million clones, 85% to 95% of which show up once; 0.9% to 1.4% is in the top ten. Input material: naive CD8+ T cells sorted from blood. This clonotype originated in a man between 18 and 29 years old in good health. This rearrangement joins TRBV11-3 to TRBJ2-3, with a weak D call TRBD2 (6 bases). DNA of the CDR3: TGTGCCAGCAGCTTAGAGGCACCGGAGCGGGCGGGCACAGATACGCAGTATTTT. It specifies CASSLEAPERAGTDTQYF.